Each of the 16 T cell receptor beta chains below was sequenced from the same sample in a study of T cell changes during pregnancy in multiple sclerosis. Sequencing used immunoSEQ multiplex PCR; TCRdb keeps in-frame clones, though not all of them. The table includes approximately 33,000 clones, 92% detected once. Here the sequenced sample was CD4+ T cells from peripheral blood mononuclear cells, taken after pregnancy. The receptors shown here come from a female donor with multiple sclerosis, enrolled in a pregnancy study.

This chain joins TRBV2 and TRBJ1-1, with 9 bases matching TRBD1. The length of the CDR3 is 12 residues. V shed 8 bases, J shed 7 bases, and the junction held 5 bases outside the gene matches. The V gene's germline CDR1 is SNHLY and CDR2 FYNNEI. The CDR3 DNA sequence: TGTGCCAGCTCACAGGGGGCGCATGAAGCTTTCTTT. Translated: CASSQGAHEAFF.

The J gene is TRBJ1-2, the V gene TRBV2, with a tentative D call TRBD1 (5 bases). The germline V and J ends were trimmed by 6 bases and 4 bases, with 12 bases remaining between them. Germline loops: CDR1 SNHLY, CDR2 FYNNEI. This CDR3 is 13 amino acids long. DNA for the CDR3: TGTGCCAGCAGGGATTCCGGGGGCTATGGCTACACCTTC. It yields the protein CASRDSGGYGYTF.

The chain links TRBV2 to TRBJ2-2; D unclear. Germline V gene data show CDR1 as SNHLY and CDR2 as FYNNEI. Trimming pared 7 bases from V and 0 bases from J, leaving 9 bases between. This CDR3 is built from 14 residues. CDR3 region: CASMKIANTGELFF. In DNA, the CDR3 is TGTGCCAGCATGAAGATAGCGAACACCGGGGAGCTGTTTTTT. Supplemented by reference TRBV2 and TRBJ2-2, the full variable domain reads EPEVTQTPSHQVTQMGQEVILRCVPISNHLYFYWYRQILGQKVEFLVSFYNNEISEKSEIFDDQFSVERPDGSNFTLKIRSTKLEDSAMYFCASMKIANTGELFFGEGSRLTVL.

The rearrangement joins TRBV11-2 to TRBJ1-1; 10 bases align to TRBD1. V was clipped by 0 bases and J by 5 bases; unmatched bases: 6. The CDR3 has 16 amino acids. CDR1 is SGHAT, CDR2 FQNNGV, per germline. The CDR3 loop reads CASSLETGGFGTEAFF. CDR3 bases: TGTGCCAGCAGCTTAGAGACAGGGGGCTTTGGTACTGAAGCTTTCTTT.

This chain connects TRBV6-5 to TRBJ2-2, with a tentative D call TRBD2 (7 bases). V lost 3 bases to trimming and J lost 3 bases, with 14 bases between them. The V gene's germline CDR1 is MNHEY and CDR2 SVGAGI. The CDR3 spans 16 residues. DNA of the CDR3: TGTGCCAGCAGTTATTTGGGGGGGGGCGACACCGGGGAGCTGTTTTTT. The encoded protein is CASSYLGGGDTGELFF.

J is TRBJ2-4 and V is TRBV11-2, with 13 bases lining up with TRBD2. The J segment lost 6 bases and the V segment lost 5 bases, leaving 10 bases of the junction unmatched. CDR3 length equals 17 residues. Germline CDR1 reads SGHAT; CDR2 reads FQNNGV. The CDR3 here is CASSQVTSGGPGNIQYF. The CDR3 DNA sequence: TGTGCCAGCAGCCAGGTGACTAGCGGGGGGCCCGGAAACATTCAGTACTTC.

The genes are TRBV19 and TRBJ2-1; 8 nucleotides align to TRBD1. The CDR3 runs 15 residues. Germline V CDR1 and CDR2: LNHDA, SQIVND (reference sequence). The trim removed 4 bases at V and 8 bases at J, leaving 10 bases unmatched. CDR3 sequence reads: CASSTTGGVGYEQFF. In DNA form, the CDR3 reads TGTGCCAGTAGTACCACAGGGGGAGTGGGGTATGAGCAGTTCTTC.

This chain's CDR3 is CASSDSSPERVTDTQYF. CDR3 bases: TGTGCCAGCAGTGATTCCAGCCCAGAGAGGGTCACAGATACGCAGTATTTT. V is TRBV25-1 and J is TRBJ2-3; the D gene is possibly TRBD2 (5 bases). This CDR3 is 17 amino acids long. Trimming shortened V by 3 bases and J by 2 bases, and 18 bases separated the two germline ends. Germline V gives CDR1 MGHDK, CDR2 SYGVNS.

The chain links TRBV10-3 to TRBJ2-5; 10 nucleotides agree with TRBD2. The J segment lost 1 base and the V segment lost 5 bases, leaving 7 bases of the junction unmatched. Germline V gene data show CDR1 as ENHRY and CDR2 as SYGVKD. This CDR3 comprises 16 residues. For the CDR3, the DNA is TGTGCCATCAGTCCCTTGGGGACTAGCGCCCAAGAGACCCAGTACTTC. This codes for CAISPLGTSAQETQYF.

This clone came up once. The rearrangement links TRBV7-9 to TRBJ2-1, with D perhaps TRBD1 or TRBD2 (5 bases each). V was clipped by 5 bases and J by 9 bases, with 14 bases between them. The CDR3 length is 13 residues. Germline values: CDR1 SEHNR, CDR2 FQNEAQ (reference sequence). The CDR3 protein is CASSLGEHGEQFF. CDR3 DNA: TGTGCCAGCAGCCTAGGGGAGCATGGTGAGCAGTTCTTC.

The genes are TRBV7-9 and TRBJ2-1; 13 bases match TRBD2. The CDR3 length is 15 residues. Germline values: CDR1 SEHNR, CDR2 FQNEAQ (reference sequence). Trimming removed 1 base from V and 8 bases from J; junction bases left unmatched: 2. CDR3 sequence (DNA): TGTGCCAGCAGCTTAGGGACTAGCGGGAGTGATGAGCAGTTCTTC. This encodes CASSLGTSGSDEQFF.

The chain joins TRBV7-6 to TRBJ2-7; 7 nucleotides agree with TRBD2. CDR1 is SGHVS, CDR2 FNYEAQ, per germline. The CDR3 sequence is 13 residues long. With V trimmed by 2 bases and J by 7 bases, 5 bases remained unmatched. Here the CDR3 DNA reads TGTGCCAGCAGCTTAAAGACTAGCTCGGAGCAGTACTTC. It translates to CASSLKTSSEQYF.

The CDR3: CASSQYFGTAYEQYF. The DNA for the CDR3 is TGCGCCAGCAGCCAATATTTTGGGACAGCCTACGAGCAGTACTTC. The rearrangement links TRBV4-3 to TRBJ2-7; TRBD1 matches 7 bases. J was trimmed by 2 bases and V by 2 bases; bases with no gene match: 6. Germline V CDR1 and CDR2: LGHNA, YSLEER. This CDR3 is built from 15 residues.

The J gene is TRBJ1-6, the V gene TRBV11-2; tentative D call: TRBD1 (5 bases). The CDR3 is 14 amino acids. V lost 6 bases and J lost 8, with 14 bases in between. From germline, CDR1 is SGHAT and CDR2 FQNNGV. The chain's CDR3 is CASRFGRVDSPLHF. For the CDR3, the DNA is TGTGCCAGCAGGTTTGGCAGGGTGGATTCACCCCTCCACTTT.

V and J are TRBV7-9 and TRBJ2-1, with a tentative D call TRBD1 (5 bases). Germline CDR1 reads SEHNR; CDR2 reads FQNEAQ (reference sequence). CDR3 length: 14 residues. Trimming removed 1 base at V and 8 bases at J, with 12 bases between. CDR3 amino acids: CASSLGAGKDEQFF. CDR3 coding DNA: TGTGCCAGCAGCTTAGGGGCAGGGAAAGATGAGCAGTTCTTC.

Details on this clone: Relative to the germline gene, one junction end is altered; a read error may explain this. The gene calls are TRBV2 and TRBJ1-1, with TRBD1 matching 7 bases. Germline V gene lookup returns CDR1 SNHLY and CDR2 FYNNEI. The CDR3 loop spans 12 amino acids. CDR3 protein: CANTGVKTEAFF. For the CDR3, the DNA is TGTGCCAACACAGGGGTGAAGACTGAAGCTTTCTTT. The full variable domain, its missing parts supplied by reference TRBV2 and TRBJ1-1, is EPEVTQTPSHQVTQMGQEVILRCVPISNHLYFYWYRQILGQKVEFLVSFYNNEISEKSEIFDDQFSVERPDGSNFTLKIRSTKLEDSAMYFCANTGVKTEAFFGQGTRLTVV.